This T cell receptor beta chain was sequenced for a study of shared clonotypes between healthy human individuals. Overall study results and limits: The authors expected sequencing depth to affect clonotype sharing among donors. As a rule, naive subsets had a larger estimated richness than memory subsets.

Naive CD8 cells comprised CD45RO-negative, CCR7-positively selected cells, excluding terminally differentiated effector memory CD45RA+ cells. For this clone: Its antigen is unidentified.

The V segment lost 4 bases and the J segment 9 bases; nucleotides outside the gene matches: 10. CDR3 length: 14 amino acids. Looked up from germline, CDR1 is MNHEY and CDR2 is SVGAGI. Execution of the assay was at deep level. Clones were sequenced by immunoSEQ multiplex PCR, and TCRdb holds only the in-frame ones, with some missing. The profile shows 550,000 to 600,000 clones, roughly 98% of them singletons. The rearrangement uses TRBV6-5 and TRBJ2-7; 9 nucleotides match TRBD1. The sequenced material came from naive CD8+ T cells sorted from blood. The receptor was derived from a man aged 25-45 years in good health. The CDR3 DNA reads TGTGCCAGCAGTTTCGGGACAGGGTCTTTGGGGCAGTACTTC. Translating gives CASSFGTGSLGQYF.